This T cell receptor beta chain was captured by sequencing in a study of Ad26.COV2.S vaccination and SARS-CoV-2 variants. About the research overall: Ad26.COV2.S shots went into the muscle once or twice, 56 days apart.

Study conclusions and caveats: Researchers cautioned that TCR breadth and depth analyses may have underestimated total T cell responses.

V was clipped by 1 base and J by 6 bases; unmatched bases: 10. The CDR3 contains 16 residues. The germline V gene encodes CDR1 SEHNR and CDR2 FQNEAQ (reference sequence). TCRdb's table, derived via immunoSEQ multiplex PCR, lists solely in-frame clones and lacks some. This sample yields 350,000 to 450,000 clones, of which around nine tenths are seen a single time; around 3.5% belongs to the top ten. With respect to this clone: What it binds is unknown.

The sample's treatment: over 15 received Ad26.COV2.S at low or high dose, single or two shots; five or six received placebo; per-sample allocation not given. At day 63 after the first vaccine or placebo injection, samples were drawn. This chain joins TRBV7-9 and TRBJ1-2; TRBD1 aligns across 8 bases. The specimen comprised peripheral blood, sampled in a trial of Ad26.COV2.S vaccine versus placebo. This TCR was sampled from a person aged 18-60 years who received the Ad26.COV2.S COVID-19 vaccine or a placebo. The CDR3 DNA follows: TGTGCCAGCAGCTTAGGACAGGGGAATAACGGACATGGCTACACCTTC. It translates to CASSLGQGNNGHGYTF. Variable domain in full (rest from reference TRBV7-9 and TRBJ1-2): DTGVSQNPRHKITKRGQNVTFRCDPISEHNRLYWYRQTLGQGPEFLTYFQNEAQLEKSRLLSDRFSAERPKGSFSTLEIQRTEQGDSAMYLCASSLGQGNNGHGYTFGSGTRLTVV.